Listed here are 27 T cell receptor beta chains from one sample, sequenced in a study of cytomegalovirus exposure and HLA in healthy donors. TCRdb's copy holds only in-frame clones and misses some; the assay was immunoSEQ multiplex PCR. The sample lists 100,000 to 150,000 clones, roughly 95% occurring once. Input material: PBMCs. These receptors originate from a man between 18 and 35 years old in good health and CMV-seronegative.

This sequence joins TRBV6-1 and TRBJ2-1, with 7 positions matching TRBD1. With 8 bases clipped from V and 7 bases from J, the junction kept 11 bases outside the gene matches. The V gene's germline CDR1 is MNHNS and CDR2 SASEGT. The CDR3 has 14 residues. CDR3 nucleotides: TGTGCCAGCTGTTTAGGGGGCGCAAGGAATGAGCAGTTCTTC. It yields the protein CASCLGGARNEQFF.

V usage is TRBV4-1 and J usage is TRBJ2-3; TRBD2 matches 12 bases. Looked up from germline, CDR1 is MGHRA and CDR2 is YSYEKL. This CDR3 spans 16 amino acids. The V gene end was trimmed by 6 bases and the J gene end by 2 bases; junction bases not matched to a gene: 6. The CDR3 protein is CASRNGLAGNTDTQYF. The CDR3, as DNA: TGCGCCAGCAGAAATGGACTAGCGGGGAACACAGATACGCAGTATTTT.

The chain is built from TRBV29-1 and TRBJ2-6; TRBD1 aligns across 9 bases. Germline CDR1 is SQVTM and CDR2 is ANQGSEA. With 6 bases clipped from V and 1 base from J, the junction kept 4 bases outside the gene matches. The CDR3 has 15 residues. The CDR3 sequence: CSVSGQGSGANVLTF. The CDR3 DNA is TGCAGCGTGTCCGGACAGGGGTCTGGGGCCAACGTCCTGACTTTC. Drawing the rest from reference TRBV29-1 and TRBJ2-6, the complete variable domain is SAVISQKPSRDICQRGTSLTIQCQVDSQVTMMFWYRQQPGQSLTLIATANQGSEATYESGFVIDKFPISRPNLTFSTLTVSNMSPEDSSIYLCSVSGQGSGANVLTFGAGSRLTVL.

CDR3 in DNA: TGTGCCAGCAAGGCGGGTAGCTCCTACGAGCAGTACTTC. This gives the protein CASKAGSSYEQYF. The rearrangement uses TRBV27 and TRBJ2-7, with D perhaps TRBD2 (5 bases). From germline, CDR1 is MNHEY and CDR2 SMNVEV (reference sequence). The CDR3 extends over 13 amino acids. Trimming shortened V by 7 bases and J by 0 bases, and 10 bases separated the two germline ends.

This chain links TRBV29-1 with TRBJ1-1; D is possibly TRBD1 (6 bases). Per germline, CDR1 SQVTM and CDR2 ANQGSEA. The CDR3 totals 14 residues. The germline V and J ends were trimmed by 3 bases and 3 bases, with 14 bases remaining between them. The CDR3 DNA is TGCAGCGTTGATACTCGGGGGGCGGACACTGAAGCTTTCTTT. As protein: CSVDTRGADTEAFF.

Written as DNA, the CDR3 is TGTGCCAGCAGTTTCTCGACACGGGGTAGCGGGAACAATGAGCAGTTCTTC. Amino acids: CASSFSTRGSGNNEQFF. J is TRBJ2-1 and V is TRBV27; 8 bases map to TRBD2. The CDR3 totals 17 residues. V shed 3 bases, J shed 5 bases, and the junction held 12 bases outside the gene matches. Germline V gives CDR1 MNHEY, CDR2 SMNVEV (reference sequence).

V is TRBV19 and J is TRBJ1-5; 7 bases fit TRBD1. Germline V gene lookup returns CDR1 LNHDA and CDR2 SQIVND (reference sequence). Germline trimming cut 5 bases from V and 2 bases from J; bases unmatched to any gene: 6. This CDR3 contains 15 residues. The CDR3 coding sequence is TGTGCCAGTAGTCCCCTCAGGGGGGGCAATCAGCCCCAGCATTTT. This codes for CASSPLRGGNQPQHF.

The V gene is TRBV5-1, the J gene TRBJ1-5; D uncertain. Germline-derived CDR1 and CDR2 are SGHRS and YFSETQ. The CDR3 runs to 14 residues. V was clipped by 1 base and J by 5 bases, with 10 bases between them. This chain's CDR3 is CASSLSGVDQPQHF. In DNA form, the CDR3 reads TGCGCCAGCAGCTTGAGCGGGGTGGATCAGCCCCAGCATTTT.

The chain recombines TRBV6-6 with TRBJ1-4; 7 nucleotides agree with TRBD1. Germline V gene lookup returns CDR1 MNHNY and CDR2 SVGAGI (reference sequence). The CDR3 has 16 residues. The junction had 12 bases not matched to a gene; V was cut back by 11 bases and J by 0 bases. The DNA of the CDR3 is TGTGCCGCAGGACGGGACAGTACCTCAACTAATGAAAAACTGTTTTTT. Translating gives CAAGRDSTSTNEKLFF.

Only a few counts were recorded for this clone. The genes are TRBV28 and TRBJ2-3; D might be TRBD2 (6 bases). Germline CDR1 is MDHEN and CDR2 is SYDVKM. This CDR3 is built from 15 residues. The V gene lost 8 bases and the J gene lost 1 base, with 16 bases spanning the gap. The CDR3 nucleotides are TGTGCCAGCCCTACACTGCGGGAAGGCACAGATACGCAGTATTTT. Its protein product is CASPTLREGTDTQYF.

The chain joins TRBV5-5 to TRBJ2-7; TRBD1 matches 10 bases. V gave up 3 bases and J gave up 6 bases; unmatched junction bases: 6. This CDR3 spans 14 amino acids. In germline, CDR1 is SGHKS, CDR2 YYEKEE (reference sequence). CDR3 in amino acids: CASSYRDRGGEQYF. CDR3 sequence (DNA): TGTGCCAGCAGCTACCGGGACAGGGGAGGCGAGCAGTACTTC.

This clone was observed a few times. The chain couples TRBV5-1 to TRBJ2-3; 11 nucleotides align to TRBD2. This CDR3 has 14 residues. After removal of 0 bases from V and 6 bases from J, the junction contained 0 bases not matched to a gene. Germline loops: CDR1 SGHRS, CDR2 YFSETQ. The CDR3 here is CASSLGLAGDTQYF. As DNA, the CDR3 is TGCGCCAGCAGCTTGGGACTAGCGGGGGATACGCAGTATTTT. Filled out from reference TRBV5-1 and TRBJ2-3, the complete variable domain reads KAGVTQTPRYLIKTRGQQVTLSCSPISGHRSVSWYQQTPGQGLQFLFEYFSETQRNKGNFPGRFSGRQFSNSRSEMNVSTLELGDSALYLCASSLGLAGDTQYFGPGTRLTVL.

The rearrangement links TRBV27 to TRBJ2-7; 7 bases line up with TRBD2. There are 14 residues in the CDR3. Per germline, CDR1 MNHEY and CDR2 SMNVEV (reference sequence). V gave up 2 bases and J gave up 5 bases; unmatched junction bases: 6. CDR3 loop: CASSLAGVGNEQYF. The DNA of the CDR3 is TGTGCCAGCAGTTTAGCGGGGGTTGGGAACGAGCAGTACTTC.

The chain recombines TRBV13 with TRBJ2-7, with 7 bases lining up with TRBD1. CDR1 PRHDT and CDR2 FYEKMQ come from the germline V gene (reference sequence). This CDR3 has 16 amino acids. V was clipped by 0 bases and J by 3 bases; unmatched bases: 8. CDR3 nucleotides: TGTGCCAGCAGCTTAGGGAGGGGGACAGCCCTCTACGAGCAGTACTTC. Residues: CASSLGRGTALYEQYF. Based on the CDR3 plus reference TRBV13 and TRBJ2-7, the full variable domain is AAGVIQSPRHLIKEKRETATLKCYPIPRHDTVYWYQQGPGQDPQFLISFYEKMQSDKGSIPDRFSAQQFSDYHSELNMSSLELGDSALYFCASSLGRGTALYEQYFGPGTRLTVT.

This clone was observed a single time. V usage is TRBV7-9 and J usage is TRBJ2-7; D might be TRBD1 (6 bases). The V gene lost 1 base and the J gene lost 5 bases, with 6 bases spanning the gap. The CDR3 totals 12 residues. The V gene's germline CDR1 is SEHNR and CDR2 FQNEAQ (reference sequence). The CDR3 loop reads CASSLDRDEQYF. CDR3 bases: TGTGCCAGCAGCTTAGACAGGGACGAGCAGTACTTC.

V usage is TRBV27 and J usage is TRBJ2-7, with TRBD1 identical over 9 bases. Trimming removed 6 bases from V and 6 bases from J; junction bases left unmatched: 6. Germline lookup yields CDR1 MNHEY and CDR2 SMNVEV (reference sequence). The CDR3 totals 13 residues. CDR3 sequence: CASSRDRVSEQYF. CDR3 in DNA: TGTGCCAGCAGCCGGGACAGGGTTTCCGAGCAGTACTTC.

The chain combines TRBV18 with TRBJ1-1; D is unresolved. V was shortened by 2 bases and J by 6 bases, with 13 bases between the two germline ends. The length of the CDR3 is 14 residues. CDR1 is KGHSH, CDR2 LQKENI, per germline. CDR3 nucleotides: TGTGCCAGCTCACCATTTTACGGAGAAGCTGAAGCTTTCTTT. Its translation is CASSPFYGEAEAFF. Full variable domain (remainder filled in from reference TRBV18 and TRBJ1-1): NAGVMQNPRHLVRRRGQEARLRCSPMKGHSHVYWYRQLPEEGLKFMVYLQKENIIDESGMPKERFSAEFPKEGPSILRIQQVVRGDSAAYFCASSPFYGEAEAFFGQGTRLTVV.

The rearrangement joins TRBV29-1 to TRBJ2-7; 9 bases are a match to TRBD2. Trimming removed 4 bases from V and 0 bases from J; junction bases left unmatched: 4. The CDR3 contains 14 residues. Germline CDR1 reads SQVTM; CDR2 reads ANQGSEA. The CDR3 coding sequence is TGCAGCGTTGCAGCGGGAGGCCTCTCCTACGAGCAGTACTTC. It specifies CSVAAGGLSYEQYF.

This clone is a singleton in its sample. The V and J genes are TRBV6-5 and TRBJ1-2; D gene unclear. Germline V CDR1 and CDR2: MNHEY, SVGAGI. The CDR3 has 15 amino acids. V was clipped by 0 bases and J by 8 bases, with 16 bases between them. CDR3 sequence (DNA): TGTGCCAGCAGTTACTCCCCCCCGAGTTTGAGCGGCTACACCTTC. Amino acids: CASSYSPPSLSGYTF.

The V and J genes are TRBV27 and TRBJ1-2; 7 bases match TRBD1. Trimming removed 1 base from V and 7 bases from J; junction bases left unmatched: 3. This CDR3 has 13 residues. The germline V gene has CDR1 MNHEY and CDR2 SMNVEV (reference sequence). CDR3 sequence (DNA): TGTGCCAGCAGTTTATTAGGGGGCCCTGGCTACACCTTC. Translated, it gives CASSLLGGPGYTF.

The chain joins TRBV11-2 to TRBJ2-4, with TRBD2 matching over 9 bases. The germline V gene encodes CDR1 SGHAT and CDR2 FQNNGV. The CDR3 is 17 amino acids. J gave up 2 bases and V 1 base, and 6 bases lay outside the gene matches. The chain's CDR3 is CASSLGGLAGTKNIQYF. The CDR3 region has the DNA TGTGCCAGCAGCTTAGGGGGTCTAGCGGGAACCAAAAACATTCAGTACTTC.

The CDR3 region is CASSQVPAGDAYEQYF. Written as DNA, the CDR3 is TGCGCCAGCAGCCAAGTTCCAGCGGGAGATGCCTACGAGCAGTACTTC. This sequence joins TRBV4-3 and TRBJ2-7, with TRBD2 identical over 8 bases. The V segment lost 1 base and the J segment 2 bases; nucleotides outside the gene matches: 7. The CDR3 runs to 16 residues. Germline V gene lookup returns CDR1 LGHNA and CDR2 YSLEER.

The chain recombines TRBV2 with TRBJ1-3; tentatively, D is TRBD1 (5 bases). The CDR3 has 13 amino acids. V gave up 7 bases and J gave up 4 bases, with 11 bases separating them. In germline, CDR1 is SNHLY, CDR2 FYNNEI. Here the CDR3 DNA reads TGTGCCAGCAAATTGCGGACAGGAAACACCATATATTTT. This encodes CASKLRTGNTIYF.

The chain recombines TRBV9 with TRBJ2-1; maybe TRBD2 (6 bases). The CDR3 has 16 residues. Trimming removed 3 bases at V and 1 base at J, with 14 bases between. CDR1 and CDR2 (germline): SGDLS, YYNGEE. The CDR3 bases are TGTGCCAGCAGCGGAGGGGACTTAGAGTCCTACAATGAGCAGTTCTTC. Protein: CASSGGDLESYNEQFF.

V gene TRBV27 combines with J gene TRBJ2-7, with 12 bases aligning to TRBD2. With 6 bases clipped from V and 3 bases from J, the junction kept 12 bases outside the gene matches. This CDR3 has 17 amino acids. Germline V CDR1 and CDR2: MNHEY, SMNVEV (reference sequence). The CDR3 DNA follows: TGTGCCAGCAGATGGACTAGCGGGAATACAAGAGGCTACGAGCAGTACTTC. Encoded protein: CASRWTSGNTRGYEQYF.

This chain joins TRBV5-6 and TRBJ2-2, with D perhaps matching TRBD2 (6 bases). Per germline, CDR1 SGHDT and CDR2 YYEEEE. The V end was cut by 3 bases, the J end by 7 bases, with 13 bases between. There are 14 residues in the CDR3. The CDR3 DNA reads TGTGCCAGCAGCTCCTCTGGAGGGGTCGGGGAGCTGTTTTTT. Its protein is CASSSSGGVGELFF.

The CDR3: CASSPGQGGRETQYF. The CDR3 DNA sequence: TGCGCCAGCAGCCCCGGACAGGGGGGAAGAGAGACCCAGTACTTC. This chain links TRBV4-1 with TRBJ2-5; 10 nucleotides align to TRBD1. J lost 4 bases, V lost 4 bases, and 6 bases had no gene match. Germline CDR1 and CDR2: MGHRA and YSYEKL. This CDR3 has 15 residues.